These T cell receptor beta chains were read from a single sample in a study of identical twins. TCRdb used MiXCR to reprocess the 5' RACE reads, holding one entry per CDR3 protein. The sample consists of more than 400,000 distinct CDR3 sequences, around 15% of them appearing once. The same sample was also studied in work on yellow fever vaccine responses in identical twins.

Sequencing was performed on CD4+ T cells sorted from blood. These receptors all come from a woman aged 18-35 years in good health. Each CDR3 is given with its conserved first and last residue. The order of the fields is clone size, D gene, V gene, J gene, CDR3 DNA, CDR3 protein. The D gene is left open where the match is weak. The size field is filled for only some rows; it gives once, few, many or a size class.

many,TRBD2,TRBV12-3/TRBV12-4,TRBJ2-5,TGCGCCAGCAGCTTGGGACTAGCGGGACAAGAGACCCAGTACTTC,CASSLGLAGQETQYF
many,NA,TRBV28,TRBJ2-1,TGTGCCAGCAGTTTGAGGGGTGAGCAGTTCTTC,CASSLRGEQFF
NA,TRBD1,TRBV20-1,TRBJ2-1,TGCAGTGCTAGGACAGGGGGCCCCAATGAGCAGTTCTTC,CSARTGGPNEQFF
NA,TRBD2,TRBV2,TRBJ2-1,TGTGCCGGTTTTGGGACTAGCGGTTACAATGAGCAGTTCTTC,CAGFGTSGYNEQFF
NA,NA,TRBV20-1,TRBJ2-3,TGCAGTGCTAGAGTGACAGCGGGACACACAGATACGCAGTATTTT,CSARVTAGHTDTQYF
few,TRBD2,TRBV2,TRBJ2-5,TGTGCCAGCAGTGAAGCGCCCCTAGCGGGACTACAAGAGACCCAGTACTTC,CASSEAPLAGLQETQYF
NA,NA,TRBV2,TRBJ1-5,TGTGCCAGCAGGAAACAGGGTTTGTTGCAGCCCCAGCATTTT,CASRKQGLLQPQHF
many,NA,TRBV3-1,TRBJ1-5,TGTGCCAGCAGCCAAGATGCGTCGGATAGCAATCAGCCCCAGCATTTT,CASSQDASDSNQPQHF
many,TRBD1,TRBV29-1,TRBJ1-2,TGCAGCGTATGGGACAGGGGTGGCTATGGCTACACCTTC,CSVWDRGGYGYTF
few,NA,TRBV28,TRBJ1-2,TGTGCCAGCAGTATACTGACAGTTTCAGGCTACACCTTC,CASSILTVSGYTF
many,NA,TRBV10-3,TRBJ2-1,TGTGCCATCGGAAACTACAATGAGCAGTTCTTC,CAIGNYNEQFF
many,NA,TRBV5-6,TRBJ1-6,TGTGCCAGCAGCTTCGGGTGGCAGCCAAATAATTCACCCCTCCACTTT,CASSFGWQPNNSPLHF
few,NA,TRBV20-1,TRBJ2-3,TGCAGTGCTAGATTCGGGGCAGATACGCAGTATTTT,CSARFGADTQYF
many,NA,TRBV9,TRBJ2-7,TGTGCCAGCAGCGTAGATGAGTCCGGCTACGAGCAGTACTTC,CASSVDESGYEQYF
NA,NA,TRBV7-9,TRBJ1-1,TGTGCCAGCAGCTACCAGACACCGAACACTGAAGCTTTCTTT,CASSYQTPNTEAFF
NA,NA,TRBV2,TRBJ2-1,TGTGCCAGCCTCGAGGGGGGACGCAATGAGCAGTTCTTC,CASLEGGRNEQFF
few,TRBD1,TRBV4-1,TRBJ1-2,TGCGCCAGCAGCTCCCTTGGACAGGGGGCGGGCGATGGCTACACCTTC,CASSSLGQGAGDGYTF
NA,NA,TRBV5-5,TRBJ2-3,TGTGCCAGCCTGGTTCGGGCCGACCTCACAGATACGCAGTATTTT,CASLVRADLTDTQYF
NA,TRBD2,TRBV20-1,TRBJ2-2,TGCAGTGCTACCACTAGCGGGAGAAGCGGGGAGCTGTTTTTT,CSATTSGRSGELFF
NA,NA,TRBV15,TRBJ2-1,TGTGCCACCAGCAGAGGGGGGACGGTCAATGAGCAGTTCTTC,CATSRGGTVNEQFF
many,NA,TRBV20-1,TRBJ2-1,TGCAGTGCTAGAGATCTCTCATTACTACAGTTCTTC,CSARDLSLLQFF
NA,NA,TRBV19,TRBJ1-1,TGTGCCAGTAGCATGGGAACTGAAGCTTTCTTT,CASSMGTEAFF
few,NA,TRBV12-3/TRBV12-4,TRBJ1-1,TGTGCCAGCACCTTTCTGATGAACACTGAAGCTTTCTTT,CASTFLMNTEAFF
few,TRBD1,TRBV28,TRBJ1-5,TGTGCCAGCAGCTTCGACAGGGTAGGCAATCAGCCCCAGCATTTT,CASSFDRVGNQPQHF
NA,TRBD2,TRBV27,TRBJ2-1,TGTGCCAGCAGTTTGACTAGCGGGATCCCAACCTCCTACAATGAGCAGTTCTTC,CASSLTSGIPTSYNEQFF
NA,NA,TRBV4-1,TRBJ2-1,TGCGCCAGCAGCCAGTCCTCCGGGACTCGCTCCTACAATGAGCAGTTCTTC,CASSQSSGTRSYNEQFF
NA,NA,TRBV9,TRBJ2-1,TGTGCCAGCAGCGTAGGAAGGGGGGGCGCTAGCTACAATGAGCAGTTCTTC,CASSVGRGGASYNEQFF
NA,NA,TRBV12-3/TRBV12-4,TRBJ2-5,TGTGCCAGCAGCCCGGATCACGCGAGGGAGACCCAGTACTTC,CASSPDHARETQYF
NA,NA,TRBV20-1,TRBJ1-2,TGCAGTGCTATCCAGTGGGACTTACAGAACTATGGCTACACCTTC,CSAIQWDLQNYGYTF
many,TRBD2,TRBV7-9,TRBJ2-1,TGTGCCAGCAGCTTAGAAGGGCGGGGGACCTACAATGAGCAGTTCTTC,CASSLEGRGTYNEQFF
NA,NA,TRBV7-9,TRBJ2-5,TGTGCCAGCAGCTTGGGGACGCCCCAGGGGACCCAGTACTTC,CASSLGTPQGTQYF
few,NA,TRBV7-2,TRBJ2-3,TGTGCCAGCAGCTTAACCCAGGGCAACACAGATACGCAGTATTTT,CASSLTQGNTDTQYF
few,NA,TRBV12-3/TRBV12-4,TRBJ2-4,TGTGCCAGCAGTTTAGGAAGTGCAGGGAAAAACATTCAGTACTTC,CASSLGSAGKNIQYF
few,NA,TRBV6-7,TRBJ1-1,TGTGCCAGCAGCCACGATGGGCCACATGGTGAAGCTTTCTTT,CASSHDGPHGEAFF
many,NA,TRBV29-1,TRBJ2-5,TGCAGCGCCCCCCTTCGGGACCAAGAGACCCAGTACTTC,CSAPLRDQETQYF
NA,TRBD2,TRBV5-1,TRBJ2-5,TGCGCCAGCAGCGCGGGACTAGCGGGGAAAACGGAGACCCAGTACTTC,CASSAGLAGKTETQYF
many,NA,TRBV5-1,TRBJ2-2,TGCGCCAGCAGCTTGATAGAGAACACCGGGGAGCTGTTTTTT,CASSLIENTGELFF
few,NA,TRBV28,TRBJ1-1,TGTGCCAGCAGTTTATCGGGAGGGGGGATTTTAACTGAAGCTTTCTTT,CASSLSGGGILTEAFF
few,TRBD2,TRBV6-5,TRBJ2-5,TGTGCCAGCAGTTCACTCTGGACTAGCGGAGAGACCCAGTACTTC,CASSSLWTSGETQYF
NA,TRBD1,TRBV12-3/TRBV12-4,TRBJ2-2,TGTGCCAGCAAAAGCGGACAGGGGGCGGTCACCGGGGAGCTGTTTTTT,CASKSGQGAVTGELFF
NA,TRBD2,TRBV29-1,TRBJ2-1,TGCAGCGTTGACAGACTAGCGGGAGGCAATGAGCAGTTCTTC,CSVDRLAGGNEQFF
few,TRBD1,TRBV3-1,TRBJ1-1,TGTGCCAGCAGCCCCCGGACAGGGCGGGACACTGAAGCTTTCTTT,CASSPRTGRDTEAFF
few,TRBD1,TRBV7-8,TRBJ2-1,TGTGCCAGCAGCTTAGTCCCGGGACAGGGTTACAATGAGCAGTTCTTC,CASSLVPGQGYNEQFF
few,NA,TRBV27,TRBJ2-2,TGTGCCAGCAGTTCTACGAGGGGGGGGTGGACCGGGGAGCTGTTTTTT,CASSSTRGGWTGELFF
NA,NA,TRBV5-6,TRBJ1-2,TGTGCCAGCAGCTTGGGGTCCTCTTCATCTAACTATGGCTACACCTTC,CASSLGSSSSNYGYTF